This TCR beta chain was sequenced in a study of cytomegalovirus exposure and HLA in healthy donors. This CDR3 has 17 residues. Germline CDR1 LGHNA, CDR2 YNFKEQ. Primers for the PCR totalled 60 Vbeta and 13 Jbeta. Only in-frame clones appear in the TCRdb table, and some are missing; sequencing was by immunoSEQ multiplex PCR. The sample contains fewer than 200,000 clones, under 90% of which appear only once. On this clone itself: Antigen: not known.

Study-wide results and caveats: Data from an earlier analysis indicated that most TCR beta V segments were productive either about 90% or about 30% of the time. According to a later analysis, most TCR beta chains associated with CMV appeared HLA-restricted.

V usage is TRBV4-2 and J usage is TRBJ2-5; perhaps TRBD2 as D (6 bases). The end of the DNA is better explained by TRBJ2-7, so the J call may be wrong. The clonotype was recovered from a male donor in good health and CMV-seronegative. The material sequenced was PBMCs. The CDR3 DNA reads TGTGCCAGCAGCCAAGGGAGCACAGACGCGGGGTCCTACGAGCAGTACTTC. As protein: CASSQGSTDAGSYEQYF.